This passage covers 10 T cell receptor beta chains from one sample sequenced in a study of radiotherapy plus CTLA-4 blockade in lung cancer. Assay: immunoSEQ multiplex PCR; the TCRdb copy retains only in-frame clones and omits some. The sample comprises about 45,000 clones, around 72% of which are singletons, and around 3.3% rests with the top ten. Specimen: peripheral blood, collected from a patient treated with radiotherapy plus ipilimumab. These receptors came from a human donor with non-small cell lung cancer who had a complete response to radiotherapy plus ipilimumab.

This chain links TRBV5-1 with TRBJ2-1; 7 nucleotides match TRBD2. Germline V gene data show CDR1 as SGHRS and CDR2 as YFSETQ. V dropped 5 bases and J dropped 2; count of bases not matched to a gene: 4. This CDR3 comprises 14 residues. The chain's CDR3 is CASRVAGAYNEQFF. The DNA for the CDR3 is TGCGCCAGCAGGGTGGCGGGGGCCTACAATGAGCAGTTCTTC.

This clone was picked up one time. This sequence joins TRBV12-5 and TRBJ1-2, with TRBD1 matching over 7 bases. The V segment lost 2 bases and the J segment 0 bases; nucleotides outside the gene matches: 6. This CDR3 region has 16 residues. CDR1 and CDR2 (germline): LGHNT, FRNRAP. CDR3 coding DNA: TGTGCTAGTGGTTTGCCGGGACAGAGGTCTAACTATGGCTACACCTTC. Protein product: CASGLPGQRSNYGYTF. The variable domain in full, with the rest retrieved from reference TRBV12-5 and TRBJ1-2, is DARVTQTPRHKVTEMGQEVTMRCQPILGHNTVFWYRQTMMQGLELLAYFRNRAPLDDSGMPKDRFSAEMPDATLATLKIQPSEPRDSAVYFCASGLPGQRSNYGYTFGSGTRLTVV.

The V gene is TRBV6-5, the J gene TRBJ1-6, with D maybe TRBD1 (5 bases). Trimming shortened V by 6 bases and J by 7 bases, and 16 bases separated the two germline ends. The CDR3 runs to 15 residues. CDR1 is MNHEY, CDR2 SVGAGI, per germline. This CDR3 reads CASSNTMGRNSPLHF. The CDR3 region has the DNA TGTGCCAGCAGCAATACAATGGGGCGGAATTCACCCCTCCACTTT.

The chain joins TRBV5-1 to TRBJ2-2; 8 bases align to TRBD2. V lost 4 bases to trimming and J lost 0 bases; unmatched junction nucleotides: 5. Germline values: CDR1 SGHRS, CDR2 YFSETQ. The CDR3 has 16 amino acids. The CDR3 DNA sequence: TGCGCCAGCAGCCCCCTAGCGGGTGCGAACACCGGGGAGCTGTTTTTT. It codes for CASSPLAGANTGELFF.

This chain links TRBV5-4 with TRBJ1-2; D unclear. V shed 3 bases and J shed 2 bases, with 11 bases lying between them. Germline assignment: CDR1 SGHNT and CDR2 YYREEE (reference sequence). The CDR3 consists of 14 residues. The chain's CDR3 is CASSSTTLNYGYTF. Here the CDR3 DNA reads TGTGCCAGCAGCTCCACCACTCTAAACTATGGCTACACCTTC.

This chain connects TRBV7-2 to TRBJ1-4; D gene uncertain. Germline V gene sequence: CDR1 SGHTA, CDR2 FQGNSA. V was pared by 5 bases and J by 8 bases, with 12 bases between. This CDR3 spans 13 amino acids. CDR3 sequence reads: CASSRIGGEKLFF. The CDR3 bases are TGTGCCAGCAGCCGAATCGGAGGAGAAAAACTGTTTTTT.

The gene calls are TRBV28 and TRBJ1-5; no firm D call. The germline V gene encodes CDR1 MDHEN and CDR2 SYDVKM. V was clipped by 2 bases and J by 6 bases, with 14 bases between them. This CDR3 comprises 15 residues. In DNA form, the CDR3 reads TGTGCCAGCAGTTTAGGTACCCGTCGGGGTCAGCCCCAGCATTTT. Amino acids: CASSLGTRRGQPQHF.

The J gene is TRBJ2-5, the V gene TRBV7-3; 11 bases are shared with TRBD1. CDR1 is SGHTA, CDR2 FQGTGA, per germline. J was trimmed by 5 bases and V by 5 bases; bases with no gene match: 13. The CDR3 is 17 residues long. This CDR3 is CASSPGTGGAGRETQYF. In nucleotides, the CDR3 is TGTGCCAGCAGCCCCGGGACAGGGGGTGCGGGCCGTGAGACCCAGTACTTC.

This clone has more than one count but fewer than ten. V usage is TRBV7-2 and J usage is TRBJ1-3, with D unresolved. Trimming removed 5 bases from V and 0 bases from J, with 17 bases in between. Germline V lookup: CDR1 SGHTA, CDR2 FQGNSA. The CDR3 totals 17 residues. The chain's CDR3 is CASSPRGGMISGNTIYF. The CDR3 DNA is TGTGCCAGCAGCCCCCGCGGAGGGATGATCTCTGGAAACACCATATATTTT. The full variable domain, its missing parts supplied by reference TRBV7-2 and TRBJ1-3, is GAGVSQSPSNKVTEKGKDVELRCDPISGHTALYWYRQSLGQGLEFLIYFQGNSAPDKSGLPSDRFSAERTGGSVSTLTIQRTQQEDSAVYLCASSPRGGMISGNTIYFGEGSWLTVV.

The genes are TRBV27 and TRBJ2-5; 7 nucleotides match TRBD2. The CDR3 is 13 amino acids. Per the germline V gene, CDR1 is MNHEY and CDR2 is SMNVEV (reference sequence). The V and J ends lost 5 bases and 5 bases, in that order; junction bases with no gene match: 5. The CDR3 spells CASSMKGGETQYF. In DNA, the CDR3 is TGTGCCAGCAGTATGAAGGGAGGGGAGACCCAGTACTTC.